The 30 T cell receptor beta chains in this list originate from one sample, sequenced in a study of CD8 T cells in Susac syndrome. With random hexamers, reverse transcription was performed on about 0.5 to 1 ug of RNA. One entry per CDR3 protein, called by TCRdb with MiXCR from the immunoSEQ multiplex PCR reads. The sample includes about 240,000 distinct CDR3 sequences, 90% to 96% of them seen just once. The material sequenced was CD4+ T cells from PBMCs. All receptors derive from a human donor with Susac syndrome.

A single count supports this clonotype. The V gene is TRBV12-3 or TRBV12-4, the J gene TRBJ1-2; 7 bases are a match to TRBD1. The trim removed 6 bases at V and 6 bases at J, leaving 10 bases unmatched. This CDR3 region has 14 residues. CDR3 DNA: TGTGCCAGCAGCCGCGACCGACAGGGTGATGGCTACACCTTC. Amino acid sequence: CASSRDRQGDGYTF.

The sample holds one count of this clonotype. This chain uses TRBV29-1 with TRBJ2-7; 8 bases agree with TRBD2. V shed 4 bases, J shed 5 bases, and the junction held 13 bases outside the gene matches. The CDR3 consists of 15 residues. Germline-derived CDR1 and CDR2 are SQVTM and ANQGSEA. CDR3 DNA sequence: TGCAGCGTTGTTCCCCCTCCGGGACTAGGGGACGAGCAGTACTTC. Translation: CSVVPPPGLGDEQYF.

V and J are TRBV7-9 and TRBJ2-5; D may be TRBD1 (5 bases). Trimming removed 5 bases at V and 5 bases at J, with 15 bases between. Germline CDR1 and CDR2: SEHNR and FQNEAQ (reference sequence). The CDR3 contains 14 residues. CDR3: CASSQTRVGETQYF. The CDR3 coding sequence is TGTGCCAGCAGCCAGACCAGGGTTGGGGAGACCCAGTACTTC. Supplemented by reference TRBV7-9 and TRBJ2-5, the full variable domain reads DTGVSQNPRHKITKRGQNVTFRCDPISEHNRLYWYRQTLGQGPEFLTYFQNEAQLEKSRLLSDRFSAERPKGSFSTLEIQRTEQGDSAMYLCASSQTRVGETQYFGPGTRLLVL.

V usage is TRBV27 and J usage is TRBJ2-2, with TRBD1 as a possible D gene (6 bases). In germline, CDR1 is MNHEY, CDR2 SMNVEV (reference sequence). V lost 3 bases and J lost 4, with 15 bases in between. The CDR3 is 16 amino acids. The CDR3 nucleotides read TGTGCCAGCAGTTTTTACGGGACAAGGACCACCGGGGAGCTGTTTTTT. Protein sequence: CASSFYGTRTTGELFF.

The chain recombines TRBV11-2 with TRBJ2-1, with D possibly being TRBD2 (5 bases). This CDR3 is 15 amino acids long. Per the germline V gene, CDR1 is SGHAT and CDR2 is FQNNGV. V shed 5 bases and J shed 2 bases, with 13 bases lying between them. The chain's CDR3 is CASSPERNTYNEQFF. CDR3 DNA sequence: TGTGCCAGCAGCCCGGAGCGGAATACCTACAATGAGCAGTTCTTC.

This clonotype occurred once. The chain uses TRBV5-4 and TRBJ1-1; 7 bases map to TRBD1. The germline CDR1 and CDR2 sequences are SGHNT and YYREEE (reference sequence). The CDR3 totals 14 residues. Trimming cost V 4 bases and J 4 bases; bases outside gene matches: 7. This CDR3 reads CASSVDRAGTEAFF. The CDR3 DNA is TGTGCCAGCAGCGTAGACAGGGCCGGCACTGAAGCTTTCTTT.

This chain joins TRBV29-1 and TRBJ2-7, with D possibly being TRBD1 (5 bases). Deletions cut 2 bases from V and 4 bases from J, with 18 bases between. This CDR3 contains 15 residues. Germline loops: CDR1 SQVTM, CDR2 ANQGSEA. CDR3 residues: CSVEYSSRQRYEQYF. CDR3 coding DNA: TGCAGCGTTGAATACAGCTCCCGACAGAGATACGAGCAGTACTTC.

The CDR3 loop is CASSFWTGTGELFF. For the CDR3, the DNA is TGCGCCAGCAGCTTCTGGACAGGGACCGGGGAGCTGTTTTTT. The rearrangement links TRBV5-1 to TRBJ2-2, with 8 nucleotides matching TRBD1. This CDR3 is 14 amino acids long. J was trimmed by 5 bases and V by 2 bases; bases with no gene match: 2. Per the germline V gene, CDR1 is SGHRS and CDR2 is YFSETQ.

This clonotype is a singleton in its sample. This chain connects TRBV9 to TRBJ2-7; 10 bases agree with TRBD2. The CDR3 extends over 15 amino acids. With V trimmed by 1 base and J by 5 bases, 6 bases remained unmatched. Germline values: CDR1 SGDLS, CDR2 YYNGEE. CDR3 loop: CASSVFTSGTNEQYF. The CDR3 region has the DNA TGTGCCAGCAGCGTATTCACTAGCGGGACGAACGAGCAGTACTTC.

The J gene is TRBJ2-1, the V gene TRBV9; a possible D gene is TRBD2 (6 bases). Trimming took 4 bases from V and 16 from J, leaving 21 bases between them. CDR3 size: 13 residues. The germline gives CDR1 SGDLS, CDR2 YYNGEE. Written as DNA, the CDR3 is TGTGCCAGCAGCCCCCAAGAAGGGACTCGGTTATTCTTC. Protein: CASSPQEGTRLFF.

This chain links TRBV2 with TRBJ2-2, with 7 nucleotides matching TRBD2. With 7 bases clipped from V and 1 base from J, the junction kept 6 bases outside the gene matches. From germline, CDR1 is SNHLY and CDR2 FYNNEI. The CDR3 covers 15 residues. The CDR3 nucleotides are TGTGCCAGCACGTCGGCTAGCGGGAACACCGGGGAGCTGTTTTTT. Translation: CASTSASGNTGELFF.

The chain carries TRBV20-1 and TRBJ2-5, with TRBD1 matching over 8 bases. The V gene's germline CDR1 is DFQATT and CDR2 SNEGSKA (reference sequence). With 5 bases clipped from V and 4 bases from J, the junction kept 9 bases outside the gene matches. The CDR3 has 14 amino acids. The CDR3 DNA sequence: TGCAGTGCTCGAGGCAGGGGGCGGTCAGAGACCCAGTACTTC. As protein: CSARGRGRSETQYF.

The chain joins TRBV14 to TRBJ1-2; maybe TRBD1 (5 bases). There are 16 residues in the CDR3. CDR1 SGHDN and CDR2 FVKESK come from the germline V gene. The V gene lost 1 base and the J gene lost 5 bases, with 17 bases spanning the gap. CDR3 nucleotides: TGTGCCAGCAGCCAAGTCGGAGGAAGGGGCCATTATGGCTACACCTTC. Translation gives CASSQVGGRGHYGYTF.

V gene TRBV20-1 combines with J gene TRBJ2-7; D possibly uses TRBD1 or TRBD2 (5 bases each). CDR1 DFQATT and CDR2 SNEGSKA come from the germline V gene (reference sequence). The V and J ends lost 1 base and 6 bases respectively, with 19 bases between them. The CDR3 runs to 15 residues. In DNA form, the CDR3 reads TGCAGTGCTAGAGCCCTTCGGGACCTGTACCCCGAGCAGTACTTC. Amino acids: CSARALRDLYPEQYF.

This clonotype was picked up one time. The gene calls are TRBV7-9 and TRBJ2-1; a possible D gene is TRBD2 (6 bases). With 4 bases removed from V and 8 bases from J, the gap between germline ends came to 21 bases. Germline values: CDR1 SEHNR, CDR2 FQNEAQ (reference sequence). The CDR3 is 16 residues long. CDR3 DNA: TGTGCCAGCAGCTCATGGGGGGAAACTAGAGGGGATGAGCAGTTCTTC. Translated, it gives CASSSWGETRGDEQFF.

The chain joins TRBV12-5 to TRBJ2-1; D is uncertain. The CDR3 runs 12 residues. V lost 2 bases, J lost 13 bases, and 12 bases lay in between. CDR1 is LGHNT, CDR2 FRNRAP, per germline. CDR3 DNA: TGTGCTAGTGGTTTGAACGGTCCTCCCCAGTTCTTC. This translates into CASGLNGPPQFF.

The CDR3 nucleotides read TGTGCCAGCAATCAGAGGGACAGACTTTACTCTGGGGCCAACGTCCTGACTTTC. This translates into CASNQRDRLYSGANVLTF. The chain uses TRBV7-2 and TRBJ2-6; TRBD1 agrees at 7 bases. The V segment lost 7 bases and the J segment 0 bases; nucleotides outside the gene matches: 12. Germline CDR1 is SGHTA and CDR2 is FQGNSA. The CDR3 is 18 amino acids.

The chain employs TRBV10-3 and TRBJ2-1; 7 bases are shared with TRBD2. The V gene end was trimmed by 6 bases and the J gene end by 1 base; junction bases not matched to a gene: 3. Germline assignment: CDR1 ENHRY and CDR2 SYGVKD. The CDR3 loop spans 14 amino acids. DNA of the CDR3: TGTGCCATCAGCAGCGGGATATCCTACAATGAGCAGTTCTTC. Translation: CAISSGISYNEQFF.

V and J are TRBV3-1 and TRBJ1-5, with D unresolved. V was shortened by 2 bases and J by 6 bases, with 8 bases between the two germline ends. Per germline, CDR1 LGHDT and CDR2 YNNKEL (reference sequence). The CDR3 is 13 amino acids. The CDR3 nucleotides read TGTGCCAGCAGCCAATCGCTGAGTCAGCCCCAGCATTTT. Its protein is CASSQSLSQPQHF.

In this sample, this clonotype turned up once. The genes are TRBV28 and TRBJ2-1; D may be TRBD1 (6 bases). This CDR3 is built from 14 residues. The V gene's germline CDR1 is MDHEN and CDR2 SYDVKM. Deletions cut 7 bases from V and 8 bases from J, with 18 bases between. The CDR3 DNA follows: TGTGCCAGCACGGAGGACAGCAGTGTCTATGAGCAGTTCTTC. Translation gives CASTEDSSVYEQFF.

This rearrangement joins TRBV6-5 to TRBJ1-1; perhaps TRBD1 as D (6 bases). Trimming removed 5 bases at V and 11 bases at J, with 21 bases between. Germline CDR1 reads MNHEY; CDR2 reads SVGAGI. The CDR3 has 14 amino acids. The CDR3 DNA sequence: TGTGCCAGCAGTGAAACCGACCCAGGGGACGGCGCTTTCTTT. It is translated as CASSETDPGDGAFF.

The chain has TRBV2 and TRBJ1-1, with a tentative D call TRBD1 (6 bases). The germline V gene encodes CDR1 SNHLY and CDR2 FYNNEI. The CDR3 is made up of 13 amino acids. Deletions cut 9 bases from V and 2 bases from J, with 13 bases between. DNA of the CDR3: TGTGCCAGTCGGTGGGGGCTAAACACTGAAGCTTTCTTT. Translation gives CASRWGLNTEAFF.

The chain links TRBV29-1 to TRBJ1-1; D not resolved. Trimming shortened V by 7 bases and J by 2 bases, and 14 bases separated the two germline ends. Germline V gene data show CDR1 as SQVTM and CDR2 as ANQGSEA. CDR3 length: 13 residues. CDR3 loop: CSAAVSLNTEAFF. DNA for the CDR3: TGCAGCGCTGCAGTTAGTTTAAACACTGAAGCTTTCTTT.

This clonotype was found once. The chain combines TRBV30 with TRBJ2-7; possible D gene TRBD2, 6 bases. This CDR3 is built from 12 residues. V was cut by 2 bases and J by 4 bases, with 9 bases left in between. CDR1 GTSNPN and CDR2 SVGIG come from the germline V gene (reference sequence). CDR3 loop: CAWSNGGYEQYF. Written as DNA, the CDR3 is TGTGCCTGGAGTAATGGGGGGTACGAGCAGTACTTC.

The table lists this clonotype with a count of one. One end of the junction does not line up with germline, which may come from a read error. The gene calls are TRBV29-1 and TRBJ1-1, with a possible D match to TRBD1 (5 bases). Germline V gene sequence: CDR1 SQVTM, CDR2 ANQGSEA. The CDR3 sequence is 12 residues long. The CDR3 sequence: CLGEGLNTEAFF. In nucleotides, the CDR3 is TGTCTGGGGGAGGGGTTGAACACTGAAGCTTTCTTT. Supplemented by reference TRBV29-1 and TRBJ1-1, the full variable domain reads SAVISQKPSRDICQRGTSLTIQCQVDSQVTMMFWYRQQPGQSLTLIATANQGSEATYESGFVIDKFPISRPNLTFSTLTVSNMSPEDSSIYLCLGEGLNTEAFFGQGTRLTVV.

This chain connects TRBV18 to TRBJ2-4; no reliable D call. The V end was cut by 4 bases, the J end by 5 bases, with 12 bases between. Germline CDR1 reads KGHSH; CDR2 reads LQKENI. The CDR3 runs to 14 residues. The CDR3 nucleotides read TGTGCCAGCTCACACCGGGTTGTTCAAAACATTCAGTACTTC. It yields the protein CASSHRVVQNIQYF.

V is TRBV20-1 and J is TRBJ1-4; tentatively, D is TRBD1 (6 bases). Germline-derived CDR1 and CDR2 are DFQATT and SNEGSKA (reference sequence). The germline V and J ends were trimmed by 1 base and 0 bases, with 6 bases remaining between them. The CDR3 loop spans 14 amino acids. The chain's CDR3 is CSARGQATNEKLFF. As DNA, the CDR3 is TGCAGTGCTAGAGGACAGGCAACTAATGAAAAACTGTTTTTT.

As DNA, the CDR3 is TGTGCCAGCAGTTTGACAGGGAGTCATGAAAAACTGTTTTTT. Its translation is CASSLTGSHEKLFF. V gene TRBV12-3 or TRBV12-4 combines with J gene TRBJ1-4; 7 nucleotides align to TRBD1. J gave up 6 bases and V 3 bases, and 4 bases lay outside the gene matches. CDR3 size: 14 residues.

The rearrangement links TRBV20-1 to TRBJ2-1; D not resolved. Trimming cost V 6 bases and J 6 bases, with 15 bases left between them. Germline V gene data show CDR1 as DFQATT and CDR2 as SNEGSKA (reference sequence). The CDR3 has 13 amino acids. The CDR3 DNA reads as TGCAGTGCCGTCGCTTCGGTCATCAATGAGCAGTTCTTC. Translated, it gives CSAVASVINEQFF.

This clonotype has a single count. This sequence joins TRBV20-1 and TRBJ2-7; D possibly corresponds to TRBD2 (6 bases). The CDR3 runs to 11 residues. CDR1 DFQATT and CDR2 SNEGSKA come from the germline V gene (reference sequence). Trimming removed 3 bases from V and 6 bases from J, with 9 bases in between. The CDR3 protein is CSARAGTEQYF. The CDR3 DNA reads TGCAGTGCTAGGGCGGGGACCGAGCAGTACTTC.